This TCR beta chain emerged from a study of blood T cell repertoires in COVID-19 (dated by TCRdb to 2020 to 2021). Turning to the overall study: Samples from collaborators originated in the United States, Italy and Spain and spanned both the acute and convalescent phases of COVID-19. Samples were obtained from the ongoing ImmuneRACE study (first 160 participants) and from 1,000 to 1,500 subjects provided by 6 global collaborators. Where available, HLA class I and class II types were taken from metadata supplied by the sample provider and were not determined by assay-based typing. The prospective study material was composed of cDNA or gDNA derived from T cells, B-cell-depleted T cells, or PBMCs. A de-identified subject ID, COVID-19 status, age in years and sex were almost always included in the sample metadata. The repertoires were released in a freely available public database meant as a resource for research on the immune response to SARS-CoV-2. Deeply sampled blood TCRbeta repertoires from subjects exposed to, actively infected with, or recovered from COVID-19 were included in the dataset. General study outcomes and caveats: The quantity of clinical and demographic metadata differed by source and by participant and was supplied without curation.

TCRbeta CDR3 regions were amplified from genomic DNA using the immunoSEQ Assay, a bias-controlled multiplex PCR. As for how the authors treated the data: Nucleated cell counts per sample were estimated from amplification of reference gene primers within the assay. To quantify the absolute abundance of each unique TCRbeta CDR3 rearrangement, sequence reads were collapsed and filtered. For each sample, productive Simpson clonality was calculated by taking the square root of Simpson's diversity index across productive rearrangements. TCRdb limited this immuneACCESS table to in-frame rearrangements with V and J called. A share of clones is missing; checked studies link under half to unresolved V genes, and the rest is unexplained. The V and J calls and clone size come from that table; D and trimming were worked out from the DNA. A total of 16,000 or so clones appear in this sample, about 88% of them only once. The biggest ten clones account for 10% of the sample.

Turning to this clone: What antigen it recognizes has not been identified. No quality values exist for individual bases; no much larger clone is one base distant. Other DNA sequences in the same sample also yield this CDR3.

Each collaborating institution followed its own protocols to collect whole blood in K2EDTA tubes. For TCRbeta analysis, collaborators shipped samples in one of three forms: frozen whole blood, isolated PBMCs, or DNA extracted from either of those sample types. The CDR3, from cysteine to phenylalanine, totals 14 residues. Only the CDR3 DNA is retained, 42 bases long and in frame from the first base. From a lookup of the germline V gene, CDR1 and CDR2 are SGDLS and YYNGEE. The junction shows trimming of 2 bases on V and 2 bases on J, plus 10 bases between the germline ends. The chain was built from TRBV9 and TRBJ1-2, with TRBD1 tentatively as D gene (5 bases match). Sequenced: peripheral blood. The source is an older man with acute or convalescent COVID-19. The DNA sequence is TGTGCCAGCAGCGTCGGACAAGGAAACTATGGCTACACCTTC. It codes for CASSVGQGNYGYTF.